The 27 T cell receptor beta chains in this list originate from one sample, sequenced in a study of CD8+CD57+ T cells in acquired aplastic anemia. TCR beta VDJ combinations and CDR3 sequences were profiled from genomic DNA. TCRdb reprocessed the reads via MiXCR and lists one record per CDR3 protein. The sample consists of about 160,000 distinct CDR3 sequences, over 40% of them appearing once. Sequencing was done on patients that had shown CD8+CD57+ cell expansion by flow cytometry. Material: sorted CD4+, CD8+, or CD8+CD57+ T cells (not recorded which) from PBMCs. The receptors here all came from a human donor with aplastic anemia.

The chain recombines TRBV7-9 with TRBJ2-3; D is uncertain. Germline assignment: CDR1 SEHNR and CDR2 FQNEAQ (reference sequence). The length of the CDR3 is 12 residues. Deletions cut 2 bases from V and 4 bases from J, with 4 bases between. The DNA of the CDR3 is TGTGCCAGCAGCTTATATTCAGATACGCAGTATTTT. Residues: CASSLYSDTQYF.

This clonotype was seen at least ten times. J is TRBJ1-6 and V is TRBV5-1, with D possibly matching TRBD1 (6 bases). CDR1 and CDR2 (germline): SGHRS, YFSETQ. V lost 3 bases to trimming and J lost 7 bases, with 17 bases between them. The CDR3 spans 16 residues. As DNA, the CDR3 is TGCGCCAGCAGCTCAACCACAGGGTCCCGAAATTCACCCCTCCACTTT. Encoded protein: CASSSTTGSRNSPLHF.

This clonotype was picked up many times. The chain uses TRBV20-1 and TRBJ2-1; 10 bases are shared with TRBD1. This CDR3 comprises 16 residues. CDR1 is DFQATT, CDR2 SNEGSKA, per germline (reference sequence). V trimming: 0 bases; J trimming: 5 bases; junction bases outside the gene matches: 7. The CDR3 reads CSARDGGQGVHNEQFF. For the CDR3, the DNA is TGCAGTGCTAGAGATGGCGGACAGGGGGTGCACAATGAGCAGTTCTTC.

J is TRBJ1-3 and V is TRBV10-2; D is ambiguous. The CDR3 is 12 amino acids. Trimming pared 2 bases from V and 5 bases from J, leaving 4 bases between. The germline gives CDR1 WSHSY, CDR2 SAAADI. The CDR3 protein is CASSEGRNTIYF. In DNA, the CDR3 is TGCGCCAGCAGTGAGGGGCGAAACACCATATATTTT.

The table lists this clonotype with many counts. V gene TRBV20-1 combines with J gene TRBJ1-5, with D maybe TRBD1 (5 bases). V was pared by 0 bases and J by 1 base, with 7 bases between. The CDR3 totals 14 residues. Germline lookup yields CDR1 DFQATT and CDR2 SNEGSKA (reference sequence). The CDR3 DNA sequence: TGCAGTGCTAGAGAGGGGGAGAGCAATCAGCCCCAGCATTTT. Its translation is CSAREGESNQPQHF.

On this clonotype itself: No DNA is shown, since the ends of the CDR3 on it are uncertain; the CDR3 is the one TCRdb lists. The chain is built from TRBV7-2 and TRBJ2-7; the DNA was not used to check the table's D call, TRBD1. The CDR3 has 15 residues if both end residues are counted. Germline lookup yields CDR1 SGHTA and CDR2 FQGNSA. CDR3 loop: CASSFGSGQGYEQYF.

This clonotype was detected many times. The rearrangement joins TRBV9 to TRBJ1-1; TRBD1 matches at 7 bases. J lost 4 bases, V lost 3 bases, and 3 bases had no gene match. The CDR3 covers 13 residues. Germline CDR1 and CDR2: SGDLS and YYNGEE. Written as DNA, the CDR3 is TGTGCCAGCAGCGGAACAGGGGCCACTGAAGCTTTCTTT. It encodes CASSGTGATEAFF.

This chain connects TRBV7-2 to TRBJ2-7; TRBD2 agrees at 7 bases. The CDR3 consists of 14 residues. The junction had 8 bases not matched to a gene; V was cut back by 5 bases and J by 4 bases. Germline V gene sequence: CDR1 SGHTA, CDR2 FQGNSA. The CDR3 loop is CASSPRTREYEQYF. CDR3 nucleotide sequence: TGTGCCAGCAGCCCCAGGACTAGGGAATACGAGCAGTACTTC.

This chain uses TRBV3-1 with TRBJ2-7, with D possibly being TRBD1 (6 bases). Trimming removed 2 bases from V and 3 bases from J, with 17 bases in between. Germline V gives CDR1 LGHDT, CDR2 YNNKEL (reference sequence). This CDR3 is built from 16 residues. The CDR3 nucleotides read TGTGCCAGCAGCCAAAAAATTAATCGAGGGGGCTACGAGCAGTACGTC. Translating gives CASSQKINRGGYEQYV.

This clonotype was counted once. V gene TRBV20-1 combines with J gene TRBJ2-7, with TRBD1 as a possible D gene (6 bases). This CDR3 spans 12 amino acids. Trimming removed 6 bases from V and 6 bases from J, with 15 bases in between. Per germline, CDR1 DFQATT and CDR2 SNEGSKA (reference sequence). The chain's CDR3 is CSATTGRREQYF. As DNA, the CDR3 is TGCAGTGCAACGACAGGTCGTCGCGAGCAGTACTTC.

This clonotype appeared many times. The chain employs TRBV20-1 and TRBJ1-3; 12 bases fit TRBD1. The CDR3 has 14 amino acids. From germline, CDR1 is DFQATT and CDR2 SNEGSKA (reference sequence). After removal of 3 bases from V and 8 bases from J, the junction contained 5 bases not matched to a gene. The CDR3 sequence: CSASGGQGAYTIYF. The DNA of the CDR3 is TGCAGTGCTAGTGGGGGACAGGGGGCTTACACCATATATTTT.

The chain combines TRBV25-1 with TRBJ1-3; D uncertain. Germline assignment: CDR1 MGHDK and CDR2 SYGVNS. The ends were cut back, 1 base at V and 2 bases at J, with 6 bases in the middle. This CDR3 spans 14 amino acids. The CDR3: CASSESGPGNTIYF. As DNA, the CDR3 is TGTGCCAGCAGTGAATCGGGCCCTGGAAACACCATATATTTT. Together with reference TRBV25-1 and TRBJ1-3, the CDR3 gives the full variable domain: EADIYQTPRYLVIGTGKKITLECSQTMGHDKMYWYQQDPGMELHLIHYSYGVNSTEKGDLSSESTVSRIRTEHFPLTLESARPSHTSQYLCASSESGPGNTIYFGEGSWLTVV.

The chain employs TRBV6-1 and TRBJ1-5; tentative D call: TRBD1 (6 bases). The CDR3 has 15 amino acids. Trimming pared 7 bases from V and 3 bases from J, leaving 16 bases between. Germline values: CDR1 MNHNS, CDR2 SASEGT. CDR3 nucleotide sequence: TGTGCCAGCATTCTTACGCAGGGGAACAATCAGCCCCAGCATTTT. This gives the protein CASILTQGNNQPQHF.

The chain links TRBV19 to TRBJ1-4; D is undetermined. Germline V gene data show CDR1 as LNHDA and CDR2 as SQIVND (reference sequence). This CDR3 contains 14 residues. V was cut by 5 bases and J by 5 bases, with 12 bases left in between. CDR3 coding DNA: TGTGCCAGTAGTGGGAGAGGAACGAATGAAAAACTGTTTTTT. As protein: CASSGRGTNEKLFF.

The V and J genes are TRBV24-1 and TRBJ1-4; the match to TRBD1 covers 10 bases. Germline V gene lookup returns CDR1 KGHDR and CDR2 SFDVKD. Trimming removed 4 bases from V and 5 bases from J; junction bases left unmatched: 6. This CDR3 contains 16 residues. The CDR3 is CATSDRQGAYNEKLFF. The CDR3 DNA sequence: TGTGCCACCAGTGACAGACAGGGGGCCTACAATGAAAAACTGTTTTTT.

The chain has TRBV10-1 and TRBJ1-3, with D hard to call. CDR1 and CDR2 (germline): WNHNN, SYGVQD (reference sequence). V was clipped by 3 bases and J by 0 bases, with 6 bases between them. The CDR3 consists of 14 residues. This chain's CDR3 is CASSEDFSGNTIYF. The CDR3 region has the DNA TGCGCCAGCAGTGAAGACTTCTCTGGAAACACCATATATTTT.

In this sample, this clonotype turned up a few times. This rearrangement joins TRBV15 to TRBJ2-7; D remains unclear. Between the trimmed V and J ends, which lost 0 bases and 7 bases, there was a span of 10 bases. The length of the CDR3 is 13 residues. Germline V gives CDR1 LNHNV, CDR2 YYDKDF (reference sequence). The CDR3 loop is CATSRDGIGEQYF. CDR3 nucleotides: TGTGCCACCAGCAGAGATGGAATCGGGGAGCAGTACTTC.

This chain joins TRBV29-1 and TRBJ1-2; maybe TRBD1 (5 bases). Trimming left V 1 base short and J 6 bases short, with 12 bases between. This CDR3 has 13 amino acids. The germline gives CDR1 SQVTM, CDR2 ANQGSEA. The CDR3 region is CSVEGPGWDGYTF. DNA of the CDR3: TGCAGCGTTGAAGGGCCAGGGTGGGATGGCTACACCTTC. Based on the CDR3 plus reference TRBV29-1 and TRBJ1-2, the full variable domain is SAVISQKPSRDICQRGTSLTIQCQVDSQVTMMFWYRQQPGQSLTLIATANQGSEATYESGFVIDKFPISRPNLTFSTLTVSNMSPEDSSIYLCSVEGPGWDGYTFGSGTRLTVV.

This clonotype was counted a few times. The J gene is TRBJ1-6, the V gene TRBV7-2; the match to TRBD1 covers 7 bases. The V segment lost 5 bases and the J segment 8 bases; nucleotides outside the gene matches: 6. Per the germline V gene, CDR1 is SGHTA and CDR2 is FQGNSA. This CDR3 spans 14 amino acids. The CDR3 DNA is TGTGCCAGCAGCCCCGGGACAGAGGATTCACCCCTCCACTTT. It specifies CASSPGTEDSPLHF.

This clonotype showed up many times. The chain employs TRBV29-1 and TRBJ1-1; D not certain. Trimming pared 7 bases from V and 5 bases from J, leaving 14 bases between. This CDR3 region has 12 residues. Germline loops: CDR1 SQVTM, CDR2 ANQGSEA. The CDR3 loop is CSASSGETEAFF. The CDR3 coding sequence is TGCAGCGCCTCGAGTGGGGAGACTGAAGCTTTCTTT. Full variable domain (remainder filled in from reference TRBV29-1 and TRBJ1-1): SAVISQKPSRDICQRGTSLTIQCQVDSQVTMMFWYRQQPGQSLTLIATANQGSEATYESGFVIDKFPISRPNLTFSTLTVSNMSPEDSSIYLCSASSGETEAFFGQGTRLTVV.

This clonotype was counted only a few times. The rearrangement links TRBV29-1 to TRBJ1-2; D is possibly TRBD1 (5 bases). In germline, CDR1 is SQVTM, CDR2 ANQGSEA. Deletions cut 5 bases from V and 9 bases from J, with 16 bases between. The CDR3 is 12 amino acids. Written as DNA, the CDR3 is TGCAGCGTTCTGGGGACCGGGGTTCGCTACACCTTC. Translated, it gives CSVLGTGVRYTF. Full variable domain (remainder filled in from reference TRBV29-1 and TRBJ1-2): SAVISQKPSRDICQRGTSLTIQCQVDSQVTMMFWYRQQPGQSLTLIATANQGSEATYESGFVIDKFPISRPNLTFSTLTVSNMSPEDSSIYLCSVLGTGVRYTFGSGTRLTVV.

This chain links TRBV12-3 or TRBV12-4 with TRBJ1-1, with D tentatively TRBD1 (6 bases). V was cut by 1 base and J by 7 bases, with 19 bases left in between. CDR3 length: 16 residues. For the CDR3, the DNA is TGTGCCAGCAGTTTAGAATCCCGGGGGGCGAAATTTGAAGCTTTCTTT. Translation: CASSLESRGAKFEAFF.

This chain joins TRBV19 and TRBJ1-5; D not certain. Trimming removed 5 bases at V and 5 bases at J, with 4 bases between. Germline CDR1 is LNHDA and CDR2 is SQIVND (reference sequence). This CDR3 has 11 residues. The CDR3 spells CASSSDQPQHF. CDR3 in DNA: TGTGCCAGTAGTTCGGATCAGCCCCAGCATTTT.

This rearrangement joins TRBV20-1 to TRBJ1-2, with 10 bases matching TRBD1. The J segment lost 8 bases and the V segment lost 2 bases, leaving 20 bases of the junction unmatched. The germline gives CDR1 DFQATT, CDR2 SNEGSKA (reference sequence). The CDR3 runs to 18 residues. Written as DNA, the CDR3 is TGCAGTGCTAGACATCTGAGACAGGGGGCGCAGGTTGGCTACGGCTACACCTTC. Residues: CSARHLRQGAQVGYGYTF.

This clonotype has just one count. Here the CDR3 DNA reads TGTGCCAGCAGTTTAGTGGGACCCTTGGCTGAAGCTTTCTTT. Its protein is CASSLVGPLAEAFF. The rearrangement joins TRBV12-3 or TRBV12-4 to TRBJ1-1, with a weak D call TRBD1 (5 bases). The CDR3 totals 14 residues. The germline V and J ends were trimmed by 1 base and 6 bases, with 12 bases remaining between them.

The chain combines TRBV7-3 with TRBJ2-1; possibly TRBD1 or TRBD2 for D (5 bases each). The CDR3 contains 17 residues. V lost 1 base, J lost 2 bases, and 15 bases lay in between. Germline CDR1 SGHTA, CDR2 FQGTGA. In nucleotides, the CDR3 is TGTGCCAGCAGCTTAAGGTTAAGGGACCCTCCCTACAATGAGCAGTTCTTC. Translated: CASSLRLRDPPYNEQFF.

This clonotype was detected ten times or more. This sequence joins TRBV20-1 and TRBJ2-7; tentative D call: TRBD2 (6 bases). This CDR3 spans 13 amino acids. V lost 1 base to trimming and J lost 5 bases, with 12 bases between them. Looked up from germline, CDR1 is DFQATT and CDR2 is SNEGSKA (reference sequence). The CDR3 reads CSARVVGGNEQYV. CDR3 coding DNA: TGCAGTGCTAGAGTTGTTGGGGGGAACGAGCAGTACGTC.